A selection of T cell receptor beta chains follows, all from one sample in a study of graft-versus-host responses after intestinal transplantation. These TCRs' antigens remain unknown. Clones were read by immunoSEQ multiplex PCR, and TCRdb kept only the in-frame ones, dropping some. This table holds about 71,000 clones, around 90% found once. The sequenced sample was unstimulated CD8+ T cells sorted from spleen or lymph node cells, obtained before intestinal transplant. These receptors all stem from a human donor who received an intestinal transplant. The CDR3 runs from the conserved cysteine through the conserved F or W. D genes are given only for firm matches. Some rows mark clone size as missing; the rest say once, few, many or name a class of expanded clone.

V,size,J,D,CDR3,DNA
TRBV12-5,-,TRBJ1-2,-,CASGLTDTGWHGYTF,TGTGCTAGTGGTTTGACAGACACGGGATGGCATGGCTACACCTTC
TRBV5-1,-,TRBJ2-5,-,CASSFRDLMYQETQYF,TGCGCCAGCAGCTTCCGGGACTTAATGTACCAAGAGACCCAGTACTTC
TRBV10-3,few,TRBJ1-1,-,CAISEIQGFEAFF,TGTGCCATCAGTGAGATCCAGGGATTCGAAGCTTTCTTT
TRBV6-6,-,TRBJ1-4,TRBD1,CASSPPTGVNEKLFF,TGTGCCAGCAGTCCGCCGACAGGGGTTAATGAAAAACTGTTTTTT
TRBV4-1,once,TRBJ1-4,-,CASSQEPSSARHVEKLFF,TGCGCCAGCAGCCAAGAGCCCTCCTCCGCCAGGCACGTCGAAAAACTGTTTTTT
TRBV11-2,-,TRBJ1-6,-,CASSLGGGPGSPLHF,TGTGCCAGCAGCTTAGGGGGAGGTCCTGGCTCACCCCTCCACTTT
TRBV11-2,-,TRBJ1-2,TRBD1,CASTDRGHGYGYTF,TGTGCCAGCACCGACAGGGGGCATGGCTATGGCTACACCTTC
TRBV7-7,-,TRBJ2-1,TRBD2,CASSAGLGNNEQFF,TGTGCTAGCAGCGCCGGACTAGGGAACAATGAGCAGTTCTTC
TRBV6-6,-,TRBJ1-6,-,CASSPTGSSYNSPLHF,TGTGCCAGCAGTCCGACAGGCAGCTCCTATAATTCACCCCTCCACTTT
TRBV9,once,TRBJ1-2,-,CASGQHPNYGYTF,TGTGCCAGCGGGCAGCACCCTAACTATGGCTACACCTTC
TRBV11-2,-,TRBJ1-2,TRBD1,CASSSTDRNRIYTF,TGTGCCAGCAGCTCAACGGACAGGAATCGTATCTACACCTTC
TRBV7-9,once,TRBJ2-1,TRBD1,CASSLVPGTGDNEQFF,TGTGCCAGCAGCTTAGTTCCCGGGACAGGGGACAATGAGCAGTTCTTC
TRBV11-2,-,TRBJ1-2,-,CASSPVGAGYGYTF,TGTGCCAGCAGCCCTGTGGGGGCTGGCTATGGCTACACCTTC
TRBV19,-,TRBJ1-1,TRBD1,CASSPRTGGVTEAFF,TGTGCCAGTAGTCCCCGGACAGGGGGAGTGACTGAAGCTTTCTTT
TRBV11-1,-,TRBJ2-7,-,CASSPGPHEQYF,TGTGCCAGCAGCCCAGGTCCCCACGAGCAGTACTTC
TRBV7-3,-,TRBJ2-3,-,CASSLYAGPPVTDTQYF,TGTGCCAGCAGCTTATACGCGGGGCCCCCCGTCACAGATACGCAGTATTTT
TRBV9,-,TRBJ1-3,-,CASSNPGISLFSGNTIYF,TGTGCCAGCAGTAATCCGGGAATCTCGCTCTTTTCTGGAAACACCATATATTTT
TRBV7-9,-,TRBJ2-7,-,CASSEDSAYEQYF,TGTGCCAGCAGCGAGGACAGTGCCTACGAGCAGTACTTC
TRBV9,-,TRBJ1-5,-,CASSVGENQPQHF,TGTGCCAGCAGCGTGGGAGAAAATCAGCCCCAGCATTTT
TRBV11-2,few,TRBJ1-2,TRBD1,CASSPGTGGYGYTF,TGTGCCAGCAGCCCCGGGACAGGGGGTTATGGCTACACCTTC
TRBV9,-,TRBJ2-3,TRBD2,CASSGEAGEGTDTQYF,TGTGCCAGCAGCGGGGAGGCGGGGGAGGGCACAGATACGCAGTATTTT
TRBV7-2,-,TRBJ1-3,-,CASSPLPLGNTIYF,TGTGCCAGCAGCCCACTCCCACTTGGAAACACCATATATTTT
TRBV6-5,-,TRBJ1-2,-,CASSYSDSDTYGYTF,TGTGCCAGCAGTTACTCTGACAGTGATACCTATGGCTACACCTTC
TRBV10-1,-,TRBJ2-4,-,CASSESRGKNIQYF,TGCGCCAGCAGTGAGTCGAGGGGGAAAAACATTCAGTACTTC
TRBV6-5,once,TRBJ2-2,-,CASSYSRPGYGGELFF,TGTGCCAGCAGTTACTCCCGCCCAGGGTATGGGGGGGAGCTGTTTTTT
TRBV29-1,few,TRBJ1-2,-,CSTVGGSYGYTF,TGCAGCACCGTTGGCGGATCCTATGGCTACACCTTC
TRBV18,-,TRBJ1-2,-,CASSPPGRPYGYTF,TGTGCCAGCTCACCCCCCGGCAGGCCATATGGCTACACCTTC
TRBV4-1,-,TRBJ1-3,TRBD1,CASSPTGSGNTIYF,TGCGCCAGCAGCCCGACAGGGTCTGGAAACACCATATATTTT
TRBV4-2,-,TRBJ2-5,TRBD2,CASSQGGGPETQYF,TGTGCCAGCAGCCAAGGGGGGGGTCCGGAGACCCAGTACTTC
TRBV14,-,TRBJ2-7,-,CASSPGLSYEQYF,TGTGCCAGCAGCCCCGGACTTTCCTACGAGCAGTACTTC
TRBV9,-,TRBJ2-1,-,CASTAGRGPGNEQFF,TGTGCCAGCACCGCCGGGCGGGGCCCAGGCAATGAGCAGTTCTTC
TRBV6-5,-,TRBJ2-7,-,CASSPLNSGEQYF,TGTGCCAGCAGCCCCCTGAACAGTGGCGAGCAGTACTTC
TRBV4-1,-,TRBJ2-3,-,CASSLLGGDTDTQYF,TGCGCCAGCAGCCTCCTCGGCGGGGACACAGATACGCAGTATTTT
TRBV4-1,-,TRBJ1-4,-,CASSQFFPLPGVGEKLFF,TGCGCCAGCAGCCAATTTTTCCCTCTACCAGGGGTCGGAGAAAAACTGTTTTTT
TRBV6-4,-,TRBJ2-3,TRBD2,CASSDSTSPPGTDTQYF,TGTGCCAGCAGTGACTCGACTAGCCCCCCTGGTACAGATACGCAGTATTTT
TRBV9,-,TRBJ2-7,TRBD1,CASSPGGSRTSEQYF,TGTGCCAGCAGCCCAGGGGGCTCCCGGACGAGCGAGCAGTACTTC
TRBV7-6,-,TRBJ2-7,-,CASSLAGTPVGYEQYF,TGTGCCAGCAGCTTAGCGGGGACTCCCGTGGGGTACGAGCAGTACTTC
TRBV13,-,TRBJ2-5,TRBD2,CASSFGGGGAGETQYF,TGTGCCAGCAGCTTCGGTGGCGGGGGGGCCGGTGAGACCCAGTACTTC
TRBV15,-,TRBJ1-5,TRBD1,CATSRTRDSQDQPQHF,TGTGCCACCAGCAGGACCCGGGACAGCCAAGATCAGCCCCAGCATTTT
TRBV6-1,-,TRBJ2-3,-,CASSEPWGEGTDTQYF,TGTGCCAGCAGTGAACCCTGGGGAGAGGGCACAGATACGCAGTATTTT
TRBV4-1,-,TRBJ1-1,-,CASSQVTGSGTEAFF,TGCGCCAGCAGCCAAGTTACGGGGTCTGGCACTGAAGCTTTCTTT
TRBV28,once,TRBJ2-3,-,CASSLRADITDTQYF,TGTGCCAGCAGTTTAAGGGCGGACATCACAGATACGCAGTATTTT
TRBV5-1,-,TRBJ1-1,-,CASSLGVSNTEAFF,TGCGCCAGCAGCTTGGGAGTTTCGAACACTGAAGCTTTCTTT
TRBV29-1,-,TRBJ2-1,TRBD2,CSQGLANNNEQFF,TGCAGCCAGGGACTAGCGAATAACAATGAGCAGTTCTTC
TRBV4-1,-,TRBJ1-1,-,CASSQEGQTMNTEAFF,TGCGCCAGCAGCCAAGAAGGGCAGACTATGAACACTGAAGCTTTCTTT
TRBV4-1,-,TRBJ1-1,-,CASSQEAGTEAFF,TGCGCCAGCAGCCAAGAGGCCGGGACTGAAGCTTTCTTT
TRBV9,-,TRBJ2-7,TRBD1,CASSAGQGNEQYF,TGTGCCAGCAGCGCGGGACAGGGGAACGAGCAGTACTTC
TRBV5-1,-,TRBJ2-2,TRBD1,CASSPLGTGGLPNTGELFF,TGCGCCAGCAGCCCCCTTGGGACAGGGGGACTTCCGAACACCGGGGAGCTGTTTTTT
TRBV12-5,-,TRBJ1-2,-,CASGLGQKWNYGYTF,TGTGCTAGTGGTTTGGGACAGAAATGGAACTATGGCTACACCTTC
TRBV29-1,-,TRBJ2-3,TRBD1,CSVFRGGTGWDTQYF,TGCAGCGTTTTCCGTGGTGGGACAGGGTGGGATACGCAGTATTTT